These 21 T cell receptor beta chains share one sample of origin, sequenced in a study of metastatic and nonmetastatic thyroid tumors. TCRdb recomputed clones from the PCR reads via MiXCR. The sample lists about 21,000 clones, under 45% occurring once. No treatment had been given to any patient before thyroid surgery. Sequenced input: tumor tissue. The receptors originated from a female donor with papillary thyroid cancer or a benign thyroid nodule (not recorded which). Some clones in this sample may be carry-over from other donors' samples.

J is TRBJ2-3 and V is TRBV6-1; D possibly matches TRBD1 or TRBD2 (5 bases each). CDR1 is MNHNS and CDR2 is SASEGT in the germline V gene. This CDR3 spans 12 amino acids. Trimming shortened V by 5 bases and J by 5 bases, and 8 bases separated the two germline ends. CDR3 sequence reads: CASSWGRDTQYF. CDR3 DNA sequence: TGTGCCAGCAGTTGGGGACGAGATACGCAGTATTTT.

This clone was observed a few times. The chain links TRBV6-2 or TRBV6-3 to TRBJ1-3, with TRBD1 matching over 8 bases. Trimming took 4 bases from V and 4 from J; bases not matched to a gene: 6. This CDR3 comprises 15 residues. The germline gives CDR1 MNHEY, CDR2 SVGEGT. This chain's CDR3 is CASSFMTGEGNTIYF. CDR3 nucleotide sequence: TGTGCCAGCAGTTTTATGACAGGGGAAGGAAACACCATATATTTT.

Worth noting for this clone: This CDR3 is missing its conserved last phenylalanine or tryptophan, likely due to a read error. In nucleotides, the CDR3 is TGTGCCAGCATTAGGCAGAACACCGGGGAGCTGTTTTTG. Residues: CASIRQNTGELFL. The chain joins TRBV28 to TRBJ2-2; the D is unclear. The germline gives CDR1 MDHEN, CDR2 SYDVKM. CDR3 length equals 13 residues. Trimming shortened V by 7 bases and J by 1 base, and 7 bases separated the two germline ends.

This clone was picked up many times. This chain joins TRBV28 and TRBJ2-5; D assignment may be TRBD1 or TRBD2 (5 bases each). Trimming removed 5 bases at V and 4 bases at J, with 23 bases between. CDR1 and CDR2 (germline): MDHEN, SYDVKM. The CDR3 spans 17 residues. The CDR3 loop reads CASSLSRTFRDLETQYF. CDR3 coding DNA: TGTGCCAGCAGTCTCAGCCGGACATTTCGGGATTTAGAGACCCAGTACTTC.

This chain connects TRBV6-1 to TRBJ2-7, with D possibly being TRBD1 (6 bases). The CDR3 covers 14 residues. V was shortened by 1 base and J by 9 bases, with 16 bases between the two germline ends. The germline gives CDR1 MNHNS, CDR2 SASEGT. CDR3 residues: CASSEDRASRGQYF. CDR3 coding DNA: TGTGCCAGCAGTGAAGACAGGGCCTCTCGAGGGCAGTACTTC.

This clone was observed a few times. At one of its ends the junction is not consistent with the germline gene, which may arise from a read error. The V call is TRBV24-1, the J call TRBJ2-5, with D possibly called TRBD1 or TRBD2 (6 bases each). Germline CDR1 is KGHDR and CDR2 is SFDVKD. The CDR3 totals 16 residues. The CDR3 DNA is TGTGCCACCATTGATTTGCAGTTCGGGGGCAAAGAGACCCAGTACTTC. Encoded protein: CATIDLQFGGKETQYF.

The chain carries TRBV9 and TRBJ2-1; D is possibly TRBD2 (6 bases). The V gene's germline CDR1 is SGDLS and CDR2 YYNGEE. CDR3 length: 16 residues. V gave up 2 bases and J gave up 2 bases, with 14 bases separating them. CDR3 sequence: CASSVGVGGTYNEQFF. As DNA, the CDR3 is TGTGCCAGCAGCGTGGGTGTCGGCGGGACCTACAATGAGCAGTTCTTC.

The gene calls are TRBV6-1 and TRBJ1-2; D uncertain. The germline CDR1 and CDR2 sequences are MNHNS and SASEGT. The CDR3 consists of 13 residues. V shed 3 bases and J shed 7 bases, with 12 bases lying between them. This CDR3 reads CASSESWYSGYTF. In DNA form, the CDR3 reads TGTGCCAGCAGTGAGAGTTGGTATTCTGGCTACACCTTC.

This clone was counted only a few times. The junction does not match germline at one end; this may be a read error. V usage is TRBV12-3 or TRBV12-4 and J usage is TRBJ2-7; D could derive from TRBD1 or TRBD2 (5 bases each). The CDR3 has 13 amino acids. For the CDR3, the DNA is TGTGCCAGCAGTTTAATAAATTACCGGGACCTTTCCTTC. Amino acids: CASSLINYRDLSF.

This chain connects TRBV27 to TRBJ1-5, with TRBD1 as a possible D gene (5 bases). The CDR3 is 13 amino acids. With 6 bases removed from V and 6 bases from J, the gap between germline ends came to 12 bases. Germline CDR1 reads MNHEY; CDR2 reads SMNVEV (reference sequence). The CDR3: CASSRQGGQPQHF. CDR3 sequence (DNA): TGTGCCAGCAGCCGGCAGGGAGGTCAGCCCCAGCATTTT.

The rearrangement links TRBV5-5 to TRBJ1-4; D remains ambiguous. The CDR3 consists of 11 residues. Germline V lookup: CDR1 SGHKS, CDR2 YYEKEE (reference sequence). Deletions cut 1 base from V and 6 bases from J, with 1 base between. The CDR3 coding sequence is TGTGCCAGCAGCTTGTATGAAAAACTGTTTTTT. Its translation is CASSLYEKLFF.

This rearrangement joins TRBV6-2 or TRBV6-3 to TRBJ2-1; 7 nucleotides line up with TRBD1. Germline V gives CDR1 MNHEY, CDR2 SVGEGT. The CDR3 totals 14 residues. Trimming removed 4 bases from V and 0 bases from J; junction bases left unmatched: 0. In DNA form, the CDR3 reads TGTGCCAGCAGTTGGGACAGCTCCTACAATGAGCAGTTCTTC. Protein: CASSWDSSYNEQFF.

Here the CDR3 reads CASSSGLAGVEEQYF. DNA for the CDR3: TGTGCCAGCAGCTCGGGACTAGCGGGAGTAGAAGAGCAGTACTTC. The gene calls are TRBV7-2 and TRBJ2-7, with 14 bases matching TRBD2. CDR3 length: 15 residues. V gave up 4 bases and J gave up 7 bases; unmatched junction bases: 6. Germline lookup yields CDR1 SGHTA and CDR2 FQGNSA.

This clone was picked up a small number of times. The chain is built from TRBV6-6 and TRBJ1-1; D possibly corresponds to TRBD1 (5 bases). V was clipped by 2 bases and J by 1 base, with 11 bases between them. CDR1 MNHNY and CDR2 SVGAGI come from the germline V gene (reference sequence). The CDR3 is 15 amino acids. The CDR3 DNA reads TGTGCCAGCAGTTACGTGGGGGATGGGAACACTGAAGCTTTCTTT. Translation gives CASSYVGDGNTEAFF.

The table lists this clone with many counts. Other DNA sequences of this sample code for an identical CDR3. The chain combines TRBV28 with TRBJ2-4; a weak D match, TRBD2 (5 bases). Germline CDR1 reads MDHEN; CDR2 reads SYDVKM. The CDR3 totals 15 residues. Trimming removed 5 bases from V and 1 base from J, with 12 bases in between. Here the CDR3 reads CASSRRSGAKNIQYF. The CDR3 nucleotides are TGTGCCAGCAGTCGGAGGTCGGGGGCCAAAAACATTCAGTACTTC. Based on the CDR3 plus reference TRBV28 and TRBJ2-4, the full variable domain is DVKVTQSSRYLVKRTGEKVFLECVQDMDHENMFWYRQDPGLGLRLIYFSYDVKMKEKGDIPEGYSVSREKKERFSLILESASTNQTSMYLCASSRRSGAKNIQYFGAGTRLSVL.

This clone showed up just a few times. The rearrangement links TRBV12-5 to TRBJ2-7, with TRBD1 matching over 7 bases. The CDR3 has 13 amino acids. Trimming took 6 bases from V and 6 from J; bases not matched to a gene: 8. Germline V lookup: CDR1 LGHNT, CDR2 FRNRAP. CDR3 residues: CASGMDRYSEQYF. CDR3 bases: TGTGCTAGTGGGATGGACAGGTATTCCGAGCAGTACTTC.

CDR3 in DNA: TGTGCCAGCAGTTTAAATAGGGAGCGGAATGAGCAGTTCTTC. Amino acid sequence: CASSLNRERNEQFF. The chain couples TRBV12-3 or TRBV12-4 to TRBJ2-1; TRBD2 might be the D (5 bases). The CDR3 length is 14 residues. The ends were cut back, 2 bases at V and 7 bases at J, with 12 bases in the middle.

There are a few counts of this clone. This chain joins TRBV6-1 and TRBJ1-1; 12 bases are a match to TRBD1. Germline V gives CDR1 MNHNS, CDR2 SASEGT. The junction had 6 bases not matched to a gene; V was cut back by 9 bases and J by 1 base. The CDR3 consists of 15 residues. The CDR3 loop is CASPGTGGRNTEAFF. For the CDR3, the DNA is TGTGCCAGTCCCGGGACAGGGGGCCGGAACACTGAAGCTTTCTTT.

This clone was picked up a small number of times. The gene calls are TRBV19 and TRBJ1-5; 8 nucleotides match TRBD1. The V gene's germline CDR1 is LNHDA and CDR2 SQIVND (reference sequence). V lost 6 bases, J lost 2 bases, and 6 bases stayed unmatched. This CDR3 region has 15 residues. The DNA for the CDR3 is TGTGCCAGTAGCCCTGAGGACAGGGGCAATCAGCCCCAGCATTTT. Amino acid sequence: CASSPEDRGNQPQHF.

The chain recombines TRBV6-1 with TRBJ1-5; no firm D call. V lost 6 bases and J lost 0, with 6 bases in between. CDR3 size: 13 residues. The germline V gene encodes CDR1 MNHNS and CDR2 SASEGT. The CDR3 loop is CASRTASNQPQHF. In nucleotides, the CDR3 is TGTGCCAGCAGGACGGCTAGCAATCAGCCCCAGCATTTT.

This clone was detected only once. The V and J genes are TRBV5-1 and TRBJ1-2; no definite D call. The CDR3 contains 15 residues. V was clipped by 6 bases and J by 2 bases, with 17 bases between them. Germline V CDR1 and CDR2: SGHRS, YFSETQ. The CDR3 DNA follows: TGCGCCAGCACCCACAGTCTGAGCAACAACTATGGCTACACCTTC. Protein: CASTHSLSNNYGYTF.